The 3 T cell receptor beta chains below were found in one sample sequenced in a study of shared clonotypes between healthy human individuals. Produced via immunoSEQ multiplex PCR; TCRdb's table is partial and in-frame only. The sample includes 2 million to 2.5 million clones, approximately 93% seen only once; the top ten take 0.39%. What was sequenced was naive CD4+ T cells from PBMCs. This sample's subset: CD45RA+ positively selected. These receptor sequences come from a man between 18 and 35 years old in good health. Some clones in this sample may be carry-over from other donors' samples.

The chain links TRBV7-9 to TRBJ2-5, with D perhaps TRBD2 (6 bases). CDR1 and CDR2 from the germline V gene are SEHNR and FQNEAQ (reference sequence). The V end was cut by 4 bases, the J end by 3 bases, with 15 bases between. The CDR3 is 15 residues long. CDR3 sequence reads: CASSSPRGRKETQYF. The CDR3, as DNA: TGTGCCAGCAGCTCTCCGCGGGGTAGGAAAGAGACCCAGTACTTC.

This chain joins TRBV5-1 and TRBJ2-1; no reliable D call. Trimming cost V 4 bases and J 7 bases, with 18 bases left between them. The CDR3 length is 15 residues. The germline V gene has CDR1 SGHRS and CDR2 YFSETQ. The CDR3 region has the DNA TGCGCCAGCAGCCGAATGCCCCCCCCCGGGAATGAGCAGTTCTTC. This translates into CASSRMPPPGNEQFF.

Regarding this clone: This sample also contains other DNA sequences that code for the same CDR3. V and J are TRBV28 and TRBJ2-6, with D unclear. Germline CDR1 is MDHEN and CDR2 is SYDVKM. V was pared by 3 bases and J by 0 bases, with 6 bases between. The CDR3 extends over 15 amino acids. The CDR3 sequence: CASSLAGSGANVLTF. The CDR3, as DNA: TGTGCCAGCAGTTTGGCCGGCTCTGGGGCCAACGTCCTGACTTTC.